A selection of T cell receptor beta chains follows, all from one sample in a study of T cell changes during pregnancy in multiple sclerosis. Here immunoSEQ multiplex PCR was the method, and the copy in TCRdb shows in-frame clones only, minus some. The sample consists of tens of thousands of clones, about nine tenths of them appearing once. The sequenced sample was peripheral blood, obtained in the first trimester of pregnancy. These receptors were collected from a female donor in good health, enrolled as a control in a pregnancy study. Each CDR3 is given with its conserved first and last residue. The order of the fields is clone size, J gene, V gene, D gene, CDR3 DNA, CDR3 protein. A D gene is named only where the DNA matches it firmly. Only part of the rows carry a size: once, few, many, or a class if the clone is expanded.

NA,TRBJ2-7,TRBV27,TRBD1,TGTGCCAGCAGTTTTATCGGGACAGGGGCCTACGAGCAGTACTTC,CASSFIGTGAYEQYF
once,TRBJ2-1,TRBV6-1,NA,TGTGCCAGCGGACAATACAATGAGCAGTTCTTC,CASGQYNEQFF
NA,TRBJ2-3,TRBV6-6,NA,TGTGCCAGCAGTTTGCTACCAGGGGGGACTGATACGCAGTATTTT,CASSLLPGGTDTQYF
NA,TRBJ1-4,TRBV5-1,NA,TGCGCCAGCAGCTTCCTTCTGAATGAAAAACTGTTTTTT,CASSFLLNEKLFF
NA,TRBJ2-7,TRBV28,NA,TGTGCCAGCAGTTTAACAGGTATCTACGAGCAGTACTTC,CASSLTGIYEQYF
NA,TRBJ2-7,TRBV27,NA,TGTGCCAGCAGGAAAGGGGCGTTCTACGAGCAGTACTTC,CASRKGAFYEQYF
once,TRBJ2-3,TRBV5-6,TRBD1,TGTGCCAGCAGCTTGTTTGGACAGGGGGTATCAGATACGCAGTATTTT,CASSLFGQGVSDTQYF
NA,TRBJ1-5,TRBV6-1,NA,TGTGCCAGCAGTGAAAGAGACCAGCATTTT,CASSERDQHF
NA,TRBJ2-2,TRBV14,NA,TGTGCCAGCAGCCCAGACACCGGGGAGCTGTTTTTT,CASSPDTGELFF
NA,TRBJ2-3,TRBV14,NA,TGTGCCAGCAGTGACTCCGGTTACACAGATACGCAGTATTTT,CASSDSGYTDTQYF
NA,TRBJ2-7,TRBV5-1,TRBD1,TGCGCCAGCAGCCCCTCGGGACAGAACTACGAGCAGTACTTC,CASSPSGQNYEQYF
NA,TRBJ2-1,TRBV10-2,NA,TGCGCCAGCAGTTCCGGGGTTAGCTCCTACAATGAGCAGTTCTTC,CASSSGVSSYNEQFF
once,TRBJ2-5,TRBV7-2,TRBD2,TGTGCCAGCAGCCCACTAGCGGGCCGCCGAGAGACCCAGTACTTC,CASSPLAGRRETQYF
NA,TRBJ2-7,TRBV5-1,TRBD2,TGCGCCAGCAGCCCCCGGACTAGTCGCGAGCAGTACTTC,CASSPRTSREQYF
NA,TRBJ1-2,TRBV4-2,NA,TGTGCCAGCAGGACAGTGGCTAACTATGGCTACACCTTC,CASRTVANYGYTF
few,TRBJ1-1,TRBV29-1,TRBD1,TGCAGCGTTACAGGGGCGGGCACTGAAGCTTTCTTT,CSVTGAGTEAFF
NA,TRBJ1-5,TRBV19,NA,TGTGCCAGTAGGGATATGGAGAATCAGCCCCAGCATTTT,CASRDMENQPQHF
NA,TRBJ2-2,TRBV19,TRBD1,TGTGCCAGTAGTATAGATCCGGACAGGGGGTCTTCTCCCGGGGAGCTGTTTTTT,CASSIDPDRGSSPGELFF
NA,TRBJ2-1,TRBV29-1,NA,TGCAGCGTTGAACGGGGCTACAATGAGCAGTTCTTC,CSVERGYNEQFF
NA,TRBJ1-5,TRBV11-2,NA,TGTGCCAGCAGCCCTCGTAGCAATCAGCCCCAGCATTTT,CASSPRSNQPQHF
once,TRBJ1-5,TRBV5-1,TRBD1,TGCGCCAGCAGATCCGGACAGGGGCGCAATCAGCCCCAGCATTTT,CASRSGQGRNQPQHF
NA,TRBJ1-5,TRBV6-1,NA,TGTGCCAGCAGTGGGAGATATAGCAATCAGCCCCAGCATTTT,CASSGRYSNQPQHF
NA,TRBJ2-2,TRBV4-1,TRBD1,TGCGCCAGCAGCCAAGATCGGGGGACAGGGGGAGGAACCGGGGAGCTGTTTTTT,CASSQDRGTGGGTGELFF
NA,TRBJ1-5,TRBV7-2,NA,TGTGCCAGCAGCTTATATCCTCGCAGGGCCAATCAGCCCCAGCATTTT,CASSLYPRRANQPQHF
NA,TRBJ1-5,TRBV6-1,NA,TGTGCCAGCAGTGATAAACAGCTAAATCAGCCCCAGCATTTT,CASSDKQLNQPQHF
NA,TRBJ2-2,TRBV6-1,TRBD1,TGTGCCAGCAGTCGCGGGACAGGGTACACCGGGGAGCTGTTTTTT,CASSRGTGYTGELFF
NA,TRBJ1-1,TRBV6-5,NA,TGTGCCAGCAGTTTAGGGGAACTGAACACTGAAGCTTTCTTT,CASSLGELNTEAFF
once,TRBJ2-5,TRBV7-9,NA,TGTGCCAGCAGAAAGGGGGGGGCCCACCTCGGGGAGACCCAGTACTTC,CASRKGGAHLGETQYF
NA,TRBJ2-1,TRBV13,NA,TGTGCCAGCAGCTTACGCTCGAGCTCCTACAATGAGCAGTTCTTC,CASSLRSSSYNEQFF